This TCR beta chain comes out of a study of control samples from healthy donors and cancer patients. Libraries were prepared by immunoSEQ multiplex PCR; TCRdb keeps only in-frame clonotypes and omits some of them. The table shows 40,000 to 55,000 clones, with around 87% occurring only once. V lost 6 bases and J lost 1, with 12 bases in between. The CDR3 runs 14 residues. Germline CDR1 LNHDA, CDR2 SQIVND (reference sequence). Specimen: PBMCs. The receptor comes from a woman aged 60-75 years with lung cancer. V is TRBV19 and J is TRBJ1-1; the D is unclear. CDR3 region: CASSPGPQNTEAFF. Written as DNA, the CDR3 is TGTGCCAGTAGCCCCGGACCGCAGAACACTGAAGCTTTCTTT.